What follows are 13 T cell receptor beta chains derived from one specimen sequenced in a study of blood T cell repertoires in COVID-19. Only in-frame clones appear in the TCRdb table, and some are missing; sequencing was by immunoSEQ multiplex PCR. The sample has about 180,000 clones; 89% are singletons. The specimen sequenced was peripheral blood. These receptors were collected from a man aged 18 to 29 who had recovered from COVID-19.

The CDR3 region is CASSLQEYYGYTF. CDR3 nucleotides: TGCGCCAGCAGCTTGCAGGAATACTATGGCTACACCTTC. The chain couples TRBV5-1 to TRBJ1-2; D is uncertain. Trimming cost V 1 base and J 3 bases, with 7 bases left between them. CDR3 length: 13 amino acids. CDR1 SGHRS and CDR2 YFSETQ come from the germline V gene.

The chain couples TRBV7-9 to TRBJ2-6; TRBD1 is a possible D gene (5 bases). The CDR3 extends over 16 amino acids. The germline CDR1 and CDR2 sequences are SEHNR and FQNEAQ (reference sequence). V was cut by 3 bases and J by 0 bases, with 9 bases left in between. CDR3 DNA sequence: TGTGCCAGCAGCTTGGGGCGGTCCTCTGGGGCCAACGTCCTGACTTTC. It specifies CASSLGRSSGANVLTF.

V gene TRBV27 combines with J gene TRBJ2-3; TRBD1 matches 9 bases. Germline values: CDR1 MNHEY, CDR2 SMNVEV (reference sequence). This CDR3 is 14 amino acids long. V lost 5 bases, J lost 4 bases, and 4 bases stayed unmatched. The CDR3 nucleotides read TGTGCCAGCAGTCGGGACAGGGCAGCAGATACGCAGTATTTT. This gives the protein CASSRDRAADTQYF.

The genes are TRBV29-1 and TRBJ2-1; TRBD2 agrees at 7 bases. Germline CDR1 SQVTM, CDR2 ANQGSEA. CDR3 size: 17 residues. The V gene end was trimmed by 3 bases and the J gene end by 3 bases; junction bases not matched to a gene: 14. CDR3 in DNA: TGCAGCGTTGACTCTACTGGGGGGGAGTCCGGCTACAATGAGCAGTTCTTC. Translating it yields CSVDSTGGESGYNEQFF.

V is TRBV30 and J is TRBJ1-2, with D unresolved. Trimming left V 0 bases short and J 8 bases short, with 7 bases between. Germline lookup yields CDR1 GTSNPN and CDR2 SVGIG (reference sequence). This CDR3 spans 11 amino acids. CDR3 region: CAWSVRNGYTF. The CDR3 DNA reads TGTGCCTGGAGTGTGCGAAACGGCTACACCTTC.

The chain uses TRBV19 and TRBJ1-1; D is ambiguous. Between the trimmed V and J ends, which lost 3 bases and 5 bases, there was a span of 10 bases. Germline-derived CDR1 and CDR2 are LNHDA and SQIVND (reference sequence). The CDR3 is 13 residues long. This CDR3 is CASSMGRRTEAFF. CDR3 nucleotide sequence: TGTGCCAGTAGTATGGGGAGAAGGACTGAAGCTTTCTTT.

This chain links TRBV29-1 with TRBJ2-2; 7 positions agree with TRBD2. The length of the CDR3 is 17 residues. Germline V gives CDR1 SQVTM, CDR2 ANQGSEA. V lost 0 bases and J lost 6; bases outside the gene matches: 13. The CDR3 spells CSVEEIGWEGMAGELFF. CDR3 DNA sequence: TGCAGCGTTGAAGAAATCGGGTGGGAGGGCATGGCCGGGGAGCTGTTTTTT.

V usage is TRBV6-6 and J usage is TRBJ1-3; D uncertain. The germline gives CDR1 MNHNY, CDR2 SVGAGI (reference sequence). V dropped 4 bases and J dropped 3 bases, with 10 bases sitting between them. This CDR3 comprises 14 residues. In DNA form, the CDR3 reads TGTGCCAGCAGTTTAGACGCGGGTGGAAACACCATATATTTT. Residues: CASSLDAGGNTIYF.

The rearrangement joins TRBV6-5 to TRBJ2-7; D is possibly TRBD2 (6 bases). The V gene lost 5 bases and the J gene lost 6 bases, with 14 bases spanning the gap. The CDR3 is 13 amino acids. The germline gives CDR1 MNHEY, CDR2 SVGAGI. The CDR3 sequence: CASSRGGKVEQYF. CDR3 coding DNA: TGTGCCAGCAGTCGGGGAGGTAAGGTCGAGCAGTACTTC.

The gene calls are TRBV5-1 and TRBJ1-4; D remains unclear. Germline CDR1 is SGHRS and CDR2 is YFSETQ. The V and J ends lost 2 bases and 4 bases respectively, with 9 bases between them. The length of the CDR3 is 14 residues. CDR3: CASSLSSLNEKLFF. In DNA, the CDR3 is TGCGCCAGCAGCTTATCGAGCCTTAATGAAAAACTGTTTTTT.

V is TRBV6-2 or TRBV6-3 and J is TRBJ1-5; a possible D gene is TRBD1 (5 bases). CDR3 length: 13 residues. V lost 5 bases, J lost 4 bases, and 9 bases lay in between. The germline V gene encodes CDR1 MNHEY and CDR2 SVGEGT. Written as DNA, the CDR3 is TGTGCCAGCAGTCAGACAGAGAATCAGCCCCAGCATTTT. Protein product: CASSQTENQPQHF.

This chain connects TRBV6-5 to TRBJ2-2; TRBD2 might be the D (6 bases). The CDR3 spans 15 residues. With 10 bases removed from V and 6 bases from J, the gap between germline ends came to 21 bases. The germline gives CDR1 MNHEY, CDR2 SVGAGI. CDR3 region: CATTPGRSAPGELFF. For the CDR3, the DNA is TGTGCCACAACCCCGGGGAGGAGTGCGCCCGGGGAGCTGTTTTTT.

The chain links TRBV24-1 to TRBJ2-1, with 8 bases lining up with TRBD1. Trimming took 3 bases from V and 9 from J; bases not matched to a gene: 6. The CDR3 is 14 residues long. CDR1 is KGHDR and CDR2 is SFDVKD in the germline V gene. CDR3 residues: CATSDIGQGGEQFF. DNA of the CDR3: TGTGCCACCAGTGATATCGGACAGGGAGGTGAGCAGTTCTTC.